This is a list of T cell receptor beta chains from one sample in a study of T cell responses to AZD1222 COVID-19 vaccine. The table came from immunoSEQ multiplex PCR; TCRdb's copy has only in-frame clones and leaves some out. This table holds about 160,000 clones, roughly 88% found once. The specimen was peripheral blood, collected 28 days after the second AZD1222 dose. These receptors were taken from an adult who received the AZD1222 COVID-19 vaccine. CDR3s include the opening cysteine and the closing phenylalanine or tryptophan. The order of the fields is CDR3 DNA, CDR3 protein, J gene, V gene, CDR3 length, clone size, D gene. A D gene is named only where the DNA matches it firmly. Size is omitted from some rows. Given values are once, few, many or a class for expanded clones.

TGTGCCAGCACCCTAGATGGGCGAGGCGGTGAGCAGTTCTTC	CASTLDGRGGEQFF	TRBJ2-1	TRBV9	14	-	-
TGCAGCGTCGTGGACAGGTGGGAAGAGACCCAGTACTTC	CSVVDRWEETQYF	TRBJ2-5	TRBV29-1	13	-	TRBD1
TGTGCCAGCAGCCGCGTGAGGGATTCACCCCTCCACTTT	CASSRVRDSPLHF	TRBJ1-6	TRBV3-1/TRBV3-2	13	-	-
TGTGCCACCCGACAGAATAGCAATCAGCCCCAGCATTTT	CATRQNSNQPQHF	TRBJ1-5	TRBV6-5	13	-	-
TGCGCCAGCAGCTTGTCGACAGGGGATGTCGGCTACACCTTC	CASSLSTGDVGYTF	TRBJ1-2	TRBV5-1	14	-	TRBD1
TGTGCCAGCAGCCAAGAAATAGGGCAGCCCCAGCATTTT	CASSQEIGQPQHF	TRBJ1-5	TRBV3-1/TRBV3-2	13	-	-
TGTGCCATCAGTGAGTCACAGGGAAACACCATATATTTT	CAISESQGNTIYF	TRBJ1-3	TRBV10-3	13	once	-
TGCGCCAGCAGCTCGGGGACAGGAAACACCATATATTTT	CASSSGTGNTIYF	TRBJ1-3	TRBV5-1	13	-	-
TGCGCCAGCAGCTCCAGGACAGGTACGAATGAAGCTTTCTTT	CASSSRTGTNEAFF	TRBJ1-1	TRBV5-1	14	-	TRBD1
TGTGCCAGCAGCCGGAGAAGGGGGGGGCAAGAGACCCAGTACTTC	CASSRRRGGQETQYF	TRBJ2-5	TRBV7-2	15	once	-
TGTGCCAGCACCTCGGTTACCGGGGGTGAGCAGTTCTTC	CASTSVTGGEQFF	TRBJ2-1	TRBV2	13	-	-
TGTGCCAGCCTGGGACAGGAGGGGTACGAGCAGTACTTC	CASLGQEGYEQYF	TRBJ2-7	TRBV7-9	13	few	TRBD1
TGTGCCAGCAGCTTAAGAGCTCCCATGGGAGGCTACACCTTC	CASSLRAPMGGYTF	TRBJ1-2	TRBV11-1	14	-	-
TGTGCCAGCAGTTACATTACAGCCAACACTGAAGCTTTCTTT	CASSYITANTEAFF	TRBJ1-1	TRBV6-5	14	-	-
TGTGCCAGCAGCTTTGGTAAGGCGGCTTACTACAATGAGCAGTTCTTC	CASSFGKAAYYNEQFF	TRBJ2-1	TRBV11-3	16	-	-
TGCAGTGCTAGTACGGTGGGAGAGACCCAGTACTTC	CSASTVGETQYF	TRBJ2-5	TRBV20-1	12	-	-
TGTGCCAGCTGGGCCTCGGACAGGTCCTACGAGCAGTACTTC	CASWASDRSYEQYF	TRBJ2-7	TRBV2	14	-	TRBD1
TGTGCCAGCAGCCCCAGATCGGAGGGGTATTGGTACGAGCAGTACTTC	CASSPRSEGYWYEQYF	TRBJ2-7	TRBV27	16	-	-
TGTGCCAGCAGCCCCGGGACAGGGGGCTACACCGGGGAGCTGTTTTTT	CASSPGTGGYTGELFF	TRBJ2-2	TRBV4-2	16	-	TRBD1
TGTGCCACCAGCAGAGATCTATCAAGGCTAAATTCACCCCTCCACTTT	CATSRDLSRLNSPLHF	TRBJ1-6	TRBV15	16	once	-
TGTGCCAGCAGCGTGGGGACGGCAAGCTCCTACGAGCAGTACTTC	CASSVGTASSYEQYF	TRBJ2-7	TRBV9	15	-	-
TGTGCCAGCAGTTACGGACAGGCCTACTATGGCTACACCTTC	CASSYGQAYYGYTF	TRBJ1-2	TRBV6-2/TRBV6-3	14	once	TRBD1
TGTGCCAGCAGTTTGGGCGGGGGGTATGAGCAGTTCTTC	CASSLGGGYEQFF	TRBJ2-1	TRBV12-3/TRBV12-4	13	few	TRBD2
TGCGCCAGCAGCCCGACGACTAACTATGGCTACACCTTC	CASSPTTNYGYTF	TRBJ1-2	TRBV5-1	13	-	-
TGTGCCAGCAGTGATTTGGGACAGGGTCTTGGGCCCCAGCATTTT	CASSDLGQGLGPQHF	TRBJ1-5	TRBV2	15	-	TRBD1
TGTGCCTGGAGTTCGAACGAGCAGTACTTC	CAWSSNEQYF	TRBJ2-7	TRBV30	10	-	-
TGTGCCAGCAAACGTGCGGTCACCGGGGACAACTATGGCTACACCTTC	CASKRAVTGDNYGYTF	TRBJ1-2	TRBV7-9	16	-	-
TGTGCCAGCAGCCTCCAGGGGGTCCATAATTCACCCCTCCACTTT	CASSLQGVHNSPLHF	TRBJ1-6	TRBV7-9	15	-	TRBD1
TGCAGTGCTAGTAAGAGGGAGGGGACCCAGTACTTC	CSASKREGTQYF	TRBJ2-5	TRBV20-1	12	few	TRBD2
TGTGCCAGCAGTCAAGCCAACTATGGCTACACCTTC	CASSQANYGYTF	TRBJ1-2	TRBV6-1	12	-	-
TGTGCCAGCAGCCAAGTTCAGTCTTACAGAGGGCAGTTCTTC	CASSQVQSYRGQFF	TRBJ2-1	TRBV3-1/TRBV3-2	14	-	-
TGTGCCAGCAGCGTAGAGGGAGATACGCAGTATTTT	CASSVEGDTQYF	TRBJ2-3	TRBV9	12	-	-
TGTGCCAGCAGTTTACGGGGAGGCTATGGCTACACCTTC	CASSLRGGYGYTF	TRBJ1-2	TRBV27	13	-	-
TGCAGCGTGGGGGGCATGAACACTGAAGCTTTCTTT	CSVGGMNTEAFF	TRBJ1-1	TRBV29-1	12	-	-
TGTGCCTGCATGAGGCCCAGCGGTTCCTACGAGCAGTACTTC	CACMRPSGSYEQYF	TRBJ2-7	TRBV30	14	-	-
TGTGCCACCAGTGATACCACGGGGGGGCGGTCAGATACGCAGTATTTT	CATSDTTGGRSDTQYF	TRBJ2-3	TRBV24-1	16	-	TRBD2
TGTGCCAGTAGTATTCTGACCACTCGCACCAACACTGAAGCTTTCTTT	CASSILTTRTNTEAFF	TRBJ1-1	TRBV19	16	once	-
TGTGCCAGCAGTAAGGACCAGGGAAGTTTCTATGGCTACACCTTC	CASSKDQGSFYGYTF	TRBJ1-2	TRBV2	15	-	-
TGCGCCAGCAGCCAACAGGGAGGTTATGAAGCTTTCTTT	CASSQQGGYEAFF	TRBJ1-1	TRBV4-1	13	-	-
TGTGCCAGTCGAACTAGGTCCGGGGAGCTGTTTTTT	CASRTRSGELFF	TRBJ2-2	TRBV12-3/TRBV12-4	12	-	-
TGTGCCAGCAGCTTAGATTTCGGAGCCACCTACAATGAGCAGTTCTTC	CASSLDFGATYNEQFF	TRBJ2-1	TRBV11-2	16	-	-
TGTGCCAGCAGTGGGACAGGGGGTGGGGAGCAGTACTTC	CASSGTGGGEQYF	TRBJ2-7	TRBV2	13	once	TRBD1
TGTGCCATCAGTGATATACAGGGAGACTCTCAGACCCAGTACTTC	CAISDIQGDSQTQYF	TRBJ2-5	TRBV10-3	15	-	-
TGTGCCAGCAGGACAGGGGATGGCTACACCTTC	CASRTGDGYTF	TRBJ1-2	TRBV6-5	11	-	TRBD1
TGTGCCAGCAGTTCCCTTGACAGGGGCTATGGCTACACCTTC	CASSSLDRGYGYTF	TRBJ1-2	TRBV6-5	14	few	TRBD1